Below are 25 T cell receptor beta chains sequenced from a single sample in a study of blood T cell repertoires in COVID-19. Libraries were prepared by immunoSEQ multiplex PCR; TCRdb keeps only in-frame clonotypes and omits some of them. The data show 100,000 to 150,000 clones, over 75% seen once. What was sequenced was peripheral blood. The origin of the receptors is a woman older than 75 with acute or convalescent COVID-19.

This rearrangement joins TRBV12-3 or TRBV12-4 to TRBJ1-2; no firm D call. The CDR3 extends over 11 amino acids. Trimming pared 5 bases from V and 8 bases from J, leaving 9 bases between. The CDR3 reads CASSLGVGYTF. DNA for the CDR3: TGTGCCAGCAGTCTAGGCGTCGGCTACACCTTC.

The CDR3 is CASSSTWTGTNTEAFF. CDR3 bases: TGTGCCAGCAGCTCCACCTGGACAGGGACGAACACTGAAGCTTTCTTT. The V and J genes are TRBV11-3 and TRBJ1-1; 8 bases line up with TRBD1. There are 16 residues in the CDR3. Germline V gene lookup returns CDR1 SGHNT and CDR2 YENEEA. The ends lost 4 bases at V and 1 base at J; junction bases unmatched: 8.

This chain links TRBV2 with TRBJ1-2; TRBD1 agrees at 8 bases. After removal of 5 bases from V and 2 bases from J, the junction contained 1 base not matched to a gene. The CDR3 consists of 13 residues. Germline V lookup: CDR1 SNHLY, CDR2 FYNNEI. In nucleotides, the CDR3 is TGTGCCAGCAGTCGACAGGGGAACTATGGCTACACCTTC. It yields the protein CASSRQGNYGYTF.

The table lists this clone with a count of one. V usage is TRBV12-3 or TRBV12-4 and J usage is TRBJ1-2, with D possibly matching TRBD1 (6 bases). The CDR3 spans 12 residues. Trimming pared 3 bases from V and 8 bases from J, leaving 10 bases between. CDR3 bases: TGTGCCAGCAGTTTTTCCAGGGGCGGCTACACCTTC. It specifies CASSFSRGGYTF.

CDR3 loop: CASSASDRRKTFF. Here the CDR3 DNA reads TGTGCCAGCAGTGCCTCGGACAGGAGGAAAACTTTCTTT. V usage is TRBV12-3 or TRBV12-4 and J usage is TRBJ1-1; TRBD1 agrees at 7 bases. The V segment lost 5 bases and the J segment 12 bases; nucleotides outside the gene matches: 12. The CDR3 is 13 residues long.

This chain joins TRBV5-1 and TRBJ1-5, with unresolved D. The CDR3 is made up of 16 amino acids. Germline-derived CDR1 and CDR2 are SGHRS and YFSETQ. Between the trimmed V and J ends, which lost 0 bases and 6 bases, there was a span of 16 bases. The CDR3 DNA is TGCGCCAGCAGCTTGGACGGAGGGATGGGGATTCAGCCCCAGCATTTT. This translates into CASSLDGGMGIQPQHF.

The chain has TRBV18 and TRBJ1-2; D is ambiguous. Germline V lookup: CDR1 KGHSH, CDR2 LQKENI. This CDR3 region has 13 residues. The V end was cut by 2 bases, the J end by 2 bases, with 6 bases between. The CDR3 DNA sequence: TGTGCCAGCTCACCAACAGAGAACTATGGCTACACCTTC. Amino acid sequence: CASSPTENYGYTF.

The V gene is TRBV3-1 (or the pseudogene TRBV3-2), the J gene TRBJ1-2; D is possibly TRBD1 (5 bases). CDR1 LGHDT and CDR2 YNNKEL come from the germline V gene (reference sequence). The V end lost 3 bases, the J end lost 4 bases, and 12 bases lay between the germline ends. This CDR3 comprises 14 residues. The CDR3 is CASSQQGGAYGYTF. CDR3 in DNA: TGTGCCAGCAGCCAGCAGGGTGGTGCCTATGGCTACACCTTC.

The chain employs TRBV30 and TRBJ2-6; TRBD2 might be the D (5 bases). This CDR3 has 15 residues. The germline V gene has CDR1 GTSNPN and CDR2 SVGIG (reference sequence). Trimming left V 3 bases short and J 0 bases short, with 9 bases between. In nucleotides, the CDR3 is TGTGCCTGGAGGGAGAGGGCCTCTGGGGCCAACGTCCTGACTTTC. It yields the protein CAWRERASGANVLTF.

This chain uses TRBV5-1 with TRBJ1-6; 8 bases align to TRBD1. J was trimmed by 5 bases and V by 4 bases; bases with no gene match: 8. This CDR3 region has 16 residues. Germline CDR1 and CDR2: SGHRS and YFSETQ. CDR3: CASSQGQANNNSPLHF. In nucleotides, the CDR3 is TGCGCCAGCAGCCAGGGACAGGCAAACAATAATTCACCCCTCCACTTT. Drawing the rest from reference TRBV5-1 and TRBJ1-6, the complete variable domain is KAGVTQTPRYLIKTRGQQVTLSCSPISGHRSVSWYQQTPGQGLQFLFEYFSETQRNKGNFPGRFSGRQFSNSRSEMNVSTLELGDSALYLCASSQGQANNNSPLHFGNGTRLTVT.

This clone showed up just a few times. The CDR3 spells CASRKTPGLGEEQFF. For the CDR3, the DNA is TGTGCCAGCAGGAAAACTCCGGGACTAGGGGAGGAGCAGTTCTTC. The V call is TRBV7-3, the J call TRBJ2-1; 8 nucleotides align to TRBD2. The length of the CDR3 is 15 residues. Germline values: CDR1 SGHTA, CDR2 FQGTGA. The V and J ends lost 6 bases and 10 bases, in that order; junction bases with no gene match: 14.

In DNA form, the CDR3 reads TGTGCCAGCTCACAGACTGACACCGGGGAGCTGTTTTTT. Its translation is CASSQTDTGELFF. The V call is TRBV18, the J call TRBJ2-2, with D uncertain. The CDR3 spans 13 residues. V was clipped by 4 bases and J by 3 bases, with 6 bases between them. CDR1 is KGHSH and CDR2 is LQKENI in the germline V gene.

The DNA for the CDR3 is TGTGCCAGTAGCGACTTGAACTATGGCTACACCTTC. This encodes CASSDLNYGYTF. The V call is TRBV12-3 or TRBV12-4, the J call TRBJ1-2; the D is unclear. This CDR3 has 12 residues. V was clipped by 9 bases and J by 2 bases, with 10 bases between them.

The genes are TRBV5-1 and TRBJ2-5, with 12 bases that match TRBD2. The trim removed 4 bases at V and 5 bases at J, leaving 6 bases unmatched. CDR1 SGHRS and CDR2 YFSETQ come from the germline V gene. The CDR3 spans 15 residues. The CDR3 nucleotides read TGCGCCAGCAGCCTAACTAGCGGGGGGTTTGAGACCCAGTACTTC. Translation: CASSLTSGGFETQYF.

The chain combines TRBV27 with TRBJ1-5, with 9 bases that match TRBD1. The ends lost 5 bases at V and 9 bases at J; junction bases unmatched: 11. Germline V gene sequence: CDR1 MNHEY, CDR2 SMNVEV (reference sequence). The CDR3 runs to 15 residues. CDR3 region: CASSPRDRASGPQHF. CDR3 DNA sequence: TGTGCCAGCAGTCCCCGGGACAGGGCCTCAGGGCCCCAGCATTTT.

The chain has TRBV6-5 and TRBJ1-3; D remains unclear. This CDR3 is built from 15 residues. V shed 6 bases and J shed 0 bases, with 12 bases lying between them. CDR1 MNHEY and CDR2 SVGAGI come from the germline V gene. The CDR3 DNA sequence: TGTGCCAGCAGACCCGCCGTTAGCTCTGGAAACACCATATATTTT. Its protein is CASRPAVSSGNTIYF.

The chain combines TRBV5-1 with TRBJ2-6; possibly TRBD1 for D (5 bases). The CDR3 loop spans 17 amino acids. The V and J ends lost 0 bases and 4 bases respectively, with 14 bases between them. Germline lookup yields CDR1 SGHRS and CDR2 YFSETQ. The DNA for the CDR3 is TGCGCCAGCAGCTTGGAACTTTCAGGGTCCGGGGCCAACGTCCTGACTTTC. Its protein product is CASSLELSGSGANVLTF.

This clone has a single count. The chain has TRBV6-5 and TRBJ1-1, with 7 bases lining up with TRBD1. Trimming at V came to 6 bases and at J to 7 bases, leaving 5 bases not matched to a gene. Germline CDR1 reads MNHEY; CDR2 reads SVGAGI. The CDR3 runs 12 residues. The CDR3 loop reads CASRGDSVEAFF. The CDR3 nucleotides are TGTGCCAGCAGGGGGGACAGTGTTGAAGCTTTCTTT.

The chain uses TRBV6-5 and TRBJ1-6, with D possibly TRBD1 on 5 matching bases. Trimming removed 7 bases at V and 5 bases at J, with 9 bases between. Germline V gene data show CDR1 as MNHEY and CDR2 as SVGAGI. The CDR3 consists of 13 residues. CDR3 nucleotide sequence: TGTGCCAGCAAGACAGTAAATAATTCACCCCTCCACTTT. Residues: CASKTVNNSPLHF.

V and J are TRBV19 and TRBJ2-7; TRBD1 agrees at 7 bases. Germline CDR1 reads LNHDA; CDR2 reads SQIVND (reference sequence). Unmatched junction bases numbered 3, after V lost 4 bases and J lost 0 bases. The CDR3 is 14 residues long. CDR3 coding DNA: TGTGCCAGTAGTAGACAGGGCAACTCCTACGAGCAGTACTTC. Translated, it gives CASSRQGNSYEQYF.

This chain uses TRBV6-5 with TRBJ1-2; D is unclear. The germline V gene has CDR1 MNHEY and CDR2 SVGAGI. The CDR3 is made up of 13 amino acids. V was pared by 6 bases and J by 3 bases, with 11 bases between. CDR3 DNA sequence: TGTGCCAGCAGCAAACGGGAAGACTATGGCTACACCTTC. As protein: CASSKREDYGYTF.

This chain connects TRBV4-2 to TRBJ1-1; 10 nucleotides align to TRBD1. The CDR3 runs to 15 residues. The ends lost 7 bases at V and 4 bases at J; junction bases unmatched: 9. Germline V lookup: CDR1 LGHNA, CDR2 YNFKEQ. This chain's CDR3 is CASTLDRGRGTEAFF. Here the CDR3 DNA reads TGTGCCAGCACCCTAGACAGGGGGCGAGGCACTGAAGCTTTCTTT.

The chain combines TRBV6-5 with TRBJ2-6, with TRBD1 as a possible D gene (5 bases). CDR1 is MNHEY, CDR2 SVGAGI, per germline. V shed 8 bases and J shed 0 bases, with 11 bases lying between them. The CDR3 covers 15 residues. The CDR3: CASWGSSSGANVLTF. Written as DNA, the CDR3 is TGTGCCAGCTGGGGCAGCAGCTCTGGGGCCAACGTCCTGACTTTC.

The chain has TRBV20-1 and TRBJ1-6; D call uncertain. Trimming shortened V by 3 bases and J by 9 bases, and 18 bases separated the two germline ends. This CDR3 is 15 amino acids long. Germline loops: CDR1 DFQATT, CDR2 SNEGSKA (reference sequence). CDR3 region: CSASTYTNTGSPLHF. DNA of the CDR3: TGCAGTGCTAGTACTTATACTAACACCGGTTCACCCCTCCACTTT.

CDR3: CASSHLGGLGYTF. The CDR3 coding sequence is TGCGCCAGCAGCCATCTCGGGGGGCTCGGCTACACCTTC. The J gene is TRBJ1-2, the V gene TRBV4-1, with a weak D call TRBD1 (6 bases). Germline CDR1 reads MGHRA; CDR2 reads YSYEKL. The CDR3 loop spans 13 amino acids. The V gene lost 3 bases and the J gene lost 8 bases, with 13 bases spanning the gap.